This TCR beta chain stems from a study of OX40 agonist ivuxolimab in advanced cancers. This clone is a singleton in its sample. V dropped 2 bases and J dropped 1 base, with 15 bases sitting between them. This CDR3 spans 17 amino acids. In germline, CDR1 is LNHNV, CDR2 YYDKDF (reference sequence). Measured with immunoSEQ multiplex PCR; TCRdb has only the in-frame clones, and not every one. This table has 40,000 to 60,000 clones, over 60% appearing once. The TCR was taken from an adult with an advanced solid tumor such as melanoma, head and neck, liver or kidney cancer. Material: CD4+ or CD8+ T cells sorted from blood, obtained in a trial of the OX40 agonist ivuxolimab. This rearrangement joins TRBV15 to TRBJ2-1; TRBD1 is a possible D gene (5 bases). CDR3 region: CATSRRITQGSYNEQFF. In nucleotides, the CDR3 is TGTGCCACCAGCAGAAGAATCACCCAGGGTTCCTACAATGAGCAGTTCTTC.